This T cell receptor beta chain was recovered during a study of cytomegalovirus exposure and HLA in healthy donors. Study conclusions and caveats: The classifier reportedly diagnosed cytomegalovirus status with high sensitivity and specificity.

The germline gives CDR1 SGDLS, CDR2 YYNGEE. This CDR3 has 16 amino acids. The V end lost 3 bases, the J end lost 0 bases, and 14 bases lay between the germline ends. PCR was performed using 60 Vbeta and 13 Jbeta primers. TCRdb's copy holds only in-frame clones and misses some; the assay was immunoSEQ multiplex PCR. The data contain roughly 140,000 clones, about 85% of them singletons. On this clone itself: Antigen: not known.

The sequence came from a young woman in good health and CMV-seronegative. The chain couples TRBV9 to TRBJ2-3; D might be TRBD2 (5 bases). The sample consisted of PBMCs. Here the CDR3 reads CASSGTAAASTDTQYF. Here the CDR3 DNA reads TGTGCCAGCAGCGGTACAGCGGCCGCTAGCACAGATACGCAGTATTTT.